This TCR beta chain emerged from a study of Graves' ophthalmopathy and Graves' hyperthyroidism (dated by TCRdb to the late 2010s). With regard to the full study: Hyperthyroidism was defined as stable when no progression to ophthalmopathy occurred within 18 months of follow-up. TCR beta repertoire signatures were used to distinguish Graves' ophthalmopathy from Graves' hyperthyroidism and to predict progression to ophthalmopathy. In total, 135 blood samples were TCR-sequenced: under 45 ophthalmopathy, around 75 hyperthyroidism and about 17 hyperthyroidism-to-ophthalmopathy patients. To explore V-J signatures distinguishing ophthalmopathy from hyperthyroidism, a discovery set of some 100 patients (roughly 42 ophthalmopathy, about 57 stable hyperthyroidism) was enrolled. An independent validation cohort comprised under 20 hyperthyroidism patients and over 15 patients who later progressed from hyperthyroidism to ophthalmopathy. In roughly 6 hyperthyroidism patients, T-cell repertoires of thyroid tissue and blood were compared. Following sampling, methimazole starting at 30 mg daily was administered to hyperthyroidism patients, and high-dose intravenous methylprednisolone was administered to ophthalmopathy patients.

This clonotype was found a few times. There is no known antigen for this receptor. Base qualities are not recorded, but no much larger clone differs from it by a single base. The CDR3 runs 13 residues from the cysteine to the phenylalanine. Of all the DNA, just the CDR3 is kept, 39 bases in frame from base 1. CDR1 is given as DFQATT and CDR2 as SNEGSKA, both from the germline V gene (reference sequence). At the junction V is shortened by 3 bases and J by 5 bases; bases outside the gene matches: 7. The hyperthyroidism patients were 18 to 65 years old and newly diagnosed, with a disease duration of less than 2 months. Anyone with other autoimmune diseases, uncontrolled infections, pregnancy or lactation was excluded from the study. Clinical symptoms, serum thyroxine, TRAb, thyroid ultrasound and orbital computed tomography were used for diagnosis. Trizol reagent was used to extract the total RNA, and its quality was then checked on an Agilent 2100 Bioanalyzer.

For repertoire sequencing, TCR beta CDR3 regions were amplified from RNA transcripts. The first round of RT-PCR was done with HTBI primers and the Qiagen OneStep RT-PCR kit, and was followed by a second round of multiplex PCR, then size selection and purification. Sequencing of the libraries was carried out on an Illumina HiSeq2000 in paired-end mode with 100 bp reads. Under the source paper's analysis protocol: SOAPnuke was used to process the reads, throwing out any read that had adapters, had uncalled bases, had a mean Phred below 15, or lacked an exact constant-primer or identifier match. COPE v1.2.5 was used to merge the high-quality paired reads. Unique nucleotide sequences were defined as clonotypes and aligned to IMGT TRB V, D and J references using MiTCR v1.1. The analysis was limited to V-J combinations with a frequency above 0.0001, which together covered over 99% of the repertoires. For each V-J combination, a TCR clonal expansion and chaos score was defined as the ratio of F50 clonal expansion to chaos observed in the TCRdist matrix. Welch's t-statistics and random forest were used to reduce the features to approximately 13 V-J combinations, which were then used as input to a naive Bayes classifier. Thyroid-blood repertoire similarity was quantified with the Morisita-Horn index. The public reads were reprocessed in TCRdb via fastp at Q25 and MiXCR, keeping in-frame beta chains. When rows share a CDR3 protein, they turn into one entry using the most common DNA and genes. TCRdb, rather than the study authors, made the V and J calls. Here the sample has a few hundred thousand distinct CDR3 sequences; approximately 37% occur a single time. The ten largest clones add up to about 4% of the sample.

Study-wide findings and limitations: In validation, the model predicted ophthalmopathy progression with less than 71% sensitivity and approximately 75% specificity; about a dozen predicted patients were CT-confirmed with GO in a median of roughly 6.8 months. In cross-validation, the 13-signature model distinguished ophthalmopathy from stable hyperthyroidism with 85% to 90% sensitivity and about 81% specificity, and in the test set the corresponding values were 80% and 75%. Among expanded thyroid clonotypes with frequency above 0.001, most also showed up in blood, which suggests that blood repertoires may reflect the thyroid immune response. No statistical method was used to predetermine the sample size, and group allocation was not hidden from the investigators.

The material sequenced was peripheral blood or thyroid tissue (not recorded which). The rearranged chain carries TRBV20-1 and TRBJ2-7; TRBD2 lines up with 7 middle nucleotides. The clonotype originates from an adult man with Graves' hyperthyroidism. The CDR3 reads CSASRQGGNEQYF. The DNA sequence is TGCAGTGCTAGTCGTCAGGGAGGGAACGAGCAGTACTTC.